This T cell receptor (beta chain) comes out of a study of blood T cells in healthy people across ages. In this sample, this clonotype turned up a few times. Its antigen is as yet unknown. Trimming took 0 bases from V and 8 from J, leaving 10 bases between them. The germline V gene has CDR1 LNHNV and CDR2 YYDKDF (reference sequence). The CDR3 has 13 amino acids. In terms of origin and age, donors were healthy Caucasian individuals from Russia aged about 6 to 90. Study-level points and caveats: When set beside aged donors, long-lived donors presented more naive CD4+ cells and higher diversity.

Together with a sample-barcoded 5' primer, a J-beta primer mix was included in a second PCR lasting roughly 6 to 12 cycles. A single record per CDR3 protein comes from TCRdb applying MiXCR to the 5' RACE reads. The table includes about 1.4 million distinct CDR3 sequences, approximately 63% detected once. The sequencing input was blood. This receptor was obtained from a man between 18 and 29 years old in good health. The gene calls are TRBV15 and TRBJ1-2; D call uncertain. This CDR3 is CATSRDRSGGYTF. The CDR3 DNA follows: TGTGCCACCAGCAGAGATAGGTCGGGAGGCTACACCTTC.